These 12 T cell receptor beta chains were sequenced from one sample in a study of cytomegalovirus exposure and HLA in healthy donors. The PCR ran on 60 Vbeta and 13 Jbeta primers. Sequenced by immunoSEQ multiplex PCR; TCRdb stores in-frame clones only, minus some. Of 110,000 to 150,000 clones listed, over 60% are singletons. The sample taken for sequencing was PBMCs. The receptors originated from a man aged 35 to 55 in good health and CMV-seronegative.

The chain recombines TRBV30 with TRBJ2-5; D possibly corresponds to TRBD1 (5 bases). The J call is uncertain, as TRBJ2-7 better fits the DNA end. Germline V CDR1 and CDR2: GTSNPN, SVGIG (reference sequence). This CDR3 has 14 residues. The CDR3 DNA sequence: TGTGCCTGGGGGCGAGGTAGGGGCCACTACGAGCAGTACTTC. Protein: CAWGRGRGHYEQYF.

The chain employs TRBV21-1 and TRBJ2-7; the table's D call of TRBD2 was not tested on the DNA. TRBV21-1 is a pseudogene segment. The CDR3 spans 17 residues. The CDR3 DNA sequence: TGTGCCAGCAGCTCCCTAAGGCGACACGGGGTGCTGGGCGAGCAGTACTTC. This gives the protein CASSSLRRHGVLGEQYF.

The chain carries TRBV11-2 and TRBJ1-1; D is ambiguous. The CDR3 is made up of 10 amino acids. Germline V lookup: CDR1 SGHAT, CDR2 FQNNGV. Trimming pared 6 bases from V and 8 bases from J, leaving 7 bases between. The CDR3 bases are TGTGCCAGCAGAGCGACGGAAGCTTTCTTT. It specifies CASRATEAFF.

This clone was counted a single time. V usage is TRBV14 and J usage is TRBJ2-7, with TRBD2 identical over 12 bases. With 3 bases clipped from V and 2 bases from J, the junction kept 5 bases outside the gene matches. This CDR3 has 16 amino acids. Germline lookup yields CDR1 SGHDN and CDR2 FVKESK. The DNA of the CDR3 is TGTGCCAGCAGCCAGCTAGCGGGAGGGCGCACCTACGAGCAGTACTTC. It codes for CASSQLAGGRTYEQYF.

Concerning this clone: This CDR3 is also generated by other DNA sequences in the sample. The rearrangement joins TRBV7-8 to TRBJ2-7; 9 positions agree with TRBD2. The CDR3 length is 18 residues. Germline lookup yields CDR1 SGHVS and CDR2 FQNEAQ. With V trimmed by 5 bases and J by 0 bases, 14 bases remained unmatched. CDR3 nucleotide sequence: TGTGCCAGCAGCCCACAGCCTCCAGCGGGAGGTCTCTCCTACGAGCAGTACTTC. Translated, it gives CASSPQPPAGGLSYEQYF.

This rearrangement joins TRBV7-2 to TRBJ2-1, with TRBD2 matching over 12 bases. The CDR3 sequence is 16 residues long. Per germline, CDR1 SGHTA and CDR2 FQGNSA. The V segment lost 6 bases and the J segment 6 bases; nucleotides outside the gene matches: 9. The CDR3 nucleotides read TGTGCCAGCAGACCACAACTAGCGGGGGGCGGCAATGAGCAGTTCTTC. It specifies CASRPQLAGGGNEQFF. Together with reference TRBV7-2 and TRBJ2-1, the CDR3 gives the full variable domain: GAGVSQSPSNKVTEKGKDVELRCDPISGHTALYWYRQSLGQGLEFLIYFQGNSAPDKSGLPSDRFSAERTGGSVSTLTIQRTQQEDSAVYLCASRPQLAGGGNEQFFGPGTRLTVL.

This clone was counted once. V gene TRBV7-9 combines with J gene TRBJ2-5; 10 nucleotides align to TRBD2. The CDR3 extends over 15 amino acids. V lost 5 bases and J lost 5; bases outside the gene matches: 8. Germline V gene sequence: CDR1 SEHNR, CDR2 FQNEAQ (reference sequence). The CDR3 here is CASSPGTSGKETQYF. The CDR3 DNA is TGTGCCAGCAGCCCCGGTACTAGCGGGAAGGAGACCCAGTACTTC.

V usage is TRBV6-5 and J usage is TRBJ2-2, with D perhaps matching TRBD2 (5 bases). The CDR3 covers 14 residues. Trimming pared 5 bases from V and 7 bases from J, leaving 14 bases between. Per germline, CDR1 MNHEY and CDR2 SVGAGI. CDR3 in amino acids: CASSGRADHGELFF. In DNA, the CDR3 is TGTGCCAGCAGTGGTCGAGCGGATCACGGGGAGCTGTTTTTT.

The J gene is TRBJ2-3, the V gene TRBV5-4; 8 positions agree with TRBD2. Germline values: CDR1 SGHNT, CDR2 YYREEE (reference sequence). The CDR3 sequence is 15 residues long. V lost 1 base, J lost 6 bases, and 7 bases stayed unmatched. DNA for the CDR3: TGTGCCAGCAGCTTGAACGGGAGGGCCGGGGATACGCAGTATTTT. Residues: CASSLNGRAGDTQYF.

Comments on this clone: The junction departs from germline at one end; a sequencing error may be responsible. V usage is TRBV7-9 and J usage is TRBJ1-2; 7 bases line up with TRBD1. This CDR3 is 12 amino acids long. CDR1 SEHNR and CDR2 FQNEAQ come from the germline V gene (reference sequence). The CDR3 reads CSSSTGDYGYTF. Written as DNA, the CDR3 is TGTTCCAGCAGTACAGGGGACTATGGCTACACCTTC.

V gene TRBV11-2 combines with J gene TRBJ1-2, with 10 bases fitting TRBD1. This CDR3 spans 14 amino acids. V dropped 2 bases and J dropped 6; count of bases not matched to a gene: 3. In germline, CDR1 is SGHAT, CDR2 FQNNGV. The chain's CDR3 is CASSLLGQGDGYTF. The CDR3 region has the DNA TGTGCCAGCAGCTTACTTGGACAGGGGGATGGCTACACCTTC.

This chain uses TRBV6-5 with TRBJ2-2; a weak D match, TRBD2 (6 bases). Trimming took off 10 bases at V and 5 bases at J, with 20 bases between the two ends. Germline CDR1 and CDR2: MNHEY and SVGAGI. The CDR3 is 15 amino acids. The CDR3, as DNA: TGTGCCACATCAAGGGCCCGAAGCGGGACCGGGGAGCTGTTTTTT. Its translation is CATSRARSGTGELFF.